Listed below are T cell receptor beta chains from one sample, sequenced in a study of beta chain features in type 1 diabetes. Measured with immunoSEQ multiplex PCR; TCRdb has only the in-frame clones, and not every one. The sample lists 150,000 to 200,000 clones, roughly 9.1% occurring once. The sequenced sample consisted of central memory CD4+ T cells from blood. These receptors were taken from a woman under 30 in good health. Each CDR3 is given with its conserved first and last residue. The D gene is left open where the match is weak. Clone size appears in some rows only: once, few, many, or a class for an expanded clone.

v_call: TRBV6-5; clone_size: NA; j_call: TRBJ2-7; cdr3_length: 16; d_call: TRBD2; cdr3_aa: CASSFRSGMSSYEQYF; cdr3_nt: TGTGCCAGCAGTTTTCGTAGCGGGATGAGCTCCTACGAGCAGTACTTC
v_call: TRBV6-6; clone_size: NA; j_call: TRBJ2-5; cdr3_length: 15; d_call: TRBD1; cdr3_aa: CASREWTGQVKTQYF; cdr3_nt: TGTGCCAGCAGGGAATGGACAGGGCAAGTAAAGACCCAGTACTTC
v_call: TRBV29-1; clone_size: many; j_call: TRBJ1-1; cdr3_length: 11; d_call: NA; cdr3_aa: CSVVPDTEAFF; cdr3_nt: TGCAGCGTTGTTCCGGACACTGAAGCTTTCTTT
v_call: TRBV5-1; clone_size: NA; j_call: TRBJ2-5; cdr3_length: 17; d_call: TRBD2; cdr3_aa: CASSLGLAGGREETQYF; cdr3_nt: TGCGCCAGCAGCTTGGGCCTAGCGGGAGGAAGGGAGGAGACCCAGTACTTC
v_call: TRBV7-6; clone_size: many; j_call: TRBJ2-5; cdr3_length: 14; d_call: NA; cdr3_aa: CASTVVPNQETQYF; cdr3_nt: TGTGCCAGCACGGTCGTCCCCAACCAAGAGACCCAGTACTTC
v_call: TRBV5-5; clone_size: few; j_call: TRBJ2-2; cdr3_length: 17; d_call: NA; cdr3_aa: CASSLWRGQSNTGELFF; cdr3_nt: TGTGCCAGCAGCTTGTGGCGGGGACAGTCAAACACCGGGGAGCTGTTTTTT
v_call: TRBV11-2; clone_size: few; j_call: TRBJ2-3; cdr3_length: 17; d_call: TRBD2; cdr3_aa: CASSLSASGRPPDTQYF; cdr3_nt: TGTGCCAGCAGCTTATCCGCTAGCGGGAGACCGCCAGATACGCAGTATTTT
v_call: TRBV6-5; clone_size: few; j_call: TRBJ1-2; cdr3_length: 14; d_call: NA; cdr3_aa: CASSEFGQSYGYTF; cdr3_nt: TGTGCCAGCAGTGAATTTGGGCAGAGCTATGGCTACACCTTC
v_call: TRBV29-1; clone_size: many; j_call: TRBJ2-7; cdr3_length: 16; d_call: NA; cdr3_aa: CSLASSDYRSLYEQYF; cdr3_nt: TGCAGCCTTGCCTCTAGTGACTATCGATCACTCTACGAGCAGTACTTC
v_call: TRBV30; clone_size: many; j_call: TRBJ2-7; cdr3_length: 15; d_call: NA; cdr3_aa: CAWSVWQGGRYEQYF; cdr3_nt: TGTGCCTGGAGTGTTTGGCAGGGGGGAAGGTACGAGCAGTACTTC
v_call: TRBV11-2; clone_size: NA; j_call: TRBJ2-1; cdr3_length: 14; d_call: NA; cdr3_aa: CASSSRLVAREQFF; cdr3_nt: TGTGCCAGCAGCTCCAGACTAGTGGCAAGGGAGCAGTTCTTC
v_call: TRBV30; clone_size: few; j_call: TRBJ1-1; cdr3_length: 12; d_call: NA; cdr3_aa: CAWTPLGTEAFF; cdr3_nt: TGTGCCTGGACCCCTCTAGGCACTGAAGCTTTCTTT
v_call: TRBV27; clone_size: few; j_call: TRBJ2-3; cdr3_length: 15; d_call: NA; cdr3_aa: CASSSTPSSTDTQYF; cdr3_nt: TGTGCCAGCAGTTCAACACCTTCTAGCACAGATACGCAGTATTTT
v_call: TRBV4-2; clone_size: NA; j_call: TRBJ1-2; cdr3_length: 19; d_call: TRBD1; cdr3_aa: CASSQDRQGTGGFGYGYTF; cdr3_nt: TGTGCCAGCAGCCAAGATCGGCAGGGGACAGGGGGTTTTGGCTATGGCTACACCTTC
v_call: TRBV14; clone_size: few; j_call: TRBJ2-3; cdr3_length: 13; d_call: TRBD2; cdr3_aa: CASSQGRLAEQYF; cdr3_nt: TGTGCCAGCAGCCAAGGGCGGCTAGCGGAACAGTATTTT